These T cell receptor beta chains were read from a single sample in a study of OX40 agonist ivuxolimab in advanced cancers. TCRdb keeps only in-frame clones here, not all; method: immunoSEQ multiplex PCR. The repertoire holds 49,000 or so clones, with about 85% as singletons. This material consisted of CD4+ or CD8+ T cells sorted from blood, taken in a trial of the OX40 agonist ivuxolimab. Source of these receptors: an adult with an advanced solid tumor such as melanoma, head and neck, liver or kidney cancer. Each CDR3 is given with its conserved first and last residue. The D gene is left open where the match is weak. Clone size appears in some rows only: once, few, many, or a class for an expanded clone.

D	J	size	V	DNA	CDR3
TRBD1	TRBJ2-2	NA	TRBV19	TGTGCCAGTAGTATAGGGACAGGACTTGCCCGGGAGCTGTTTTTT	CASSIGTGLARELFF
TRBD2	TRBJ2-1	NA	TRBV20-1	TGCAGTGTTACGGGAGGGAATGAGCAGTTCTTC	CSVTGGNEQFF
TRBD1	TRBJ1-2	NA	TRBV7-2	TGTGCCAGCAGCTTGGACAGGGAAAACTATGGCTACACCTTC	CASSLDRENYGYTF
TRBD2	TRBJ2-1	few	TRBV12-5	TGTGCTAGTGGTTCGACTAGCGGGAGGGCCCTCTACAATGAGCAGTTCTTC	CASGSTSGRALYNEQFF
NA	TRBJ1-2	NA	TRBV6-4	TGTGCCAGCAGTCCAGAGGGTCAGGACTATGGCTACACCTTC	CASSPEGQDYGYTF
NA	TRBJ2-1	NA	TRBV7-9	TGTGCCAGCAGACGGAGGAGTTCTTCCTACAATGAGCAGTTCTTC	CASRRRSSSYNEQFF
TRBD1	TRBJ2-5	few	TRBV5-1	TGCGCCAGCAGCTCCGAGGGACAGGGAGTAGGATCAGGGCGGGAGACCCAGTACTTC	CASSSEGQGVGSGRETQYF
NA	TRBJ2-2	once	TRBV5-1	TGCGCCAGCAGCTTGGACGCCGAGCGCACCGGGGAGCTGTTTTTT	CASSLDAERTGELFF
TRBD1	TRBJ1-4	NA	TRBV5-4	TGTGCCAGCAGCTTAGGGGGCGCAACTAATGAAAAACTGTTTTTT	CASSLGGATNEKLFF
NA	TRBJ2-7	NA	TRBV7-9	TGTGCCAGCAGCTTAGCGGGCGCAGGGATCTACGAGCAGTACTTC	CASSLAGAGIYEQYF
NA	TRBJ2-1	NA	TRBV14	TGTGCCACCAGGCCCAGCGGGCTGGTCTACAATGAGCAGTTCTTC	CATRPSGLVYNEQFF
NA	TRBJ2-7	once	TRBV7-2	TGTGCCAGCAGCTTTCCGAGCTCCTACGAGCAGTACTTC	CASSFPSSYEQYF
TRBD1	TRBJ2-7	once	TRBV9	TGTGCCAGCAGCGTAGCGGACGGGACAGGGGTCTACGAGCAGTACTTC	CASSVADGTGVYEQYF
TRBD1	TRBJ2-5	NA	TRBV4-1	TGCGCCAGCAGCCAAGTTCTTGAGTTCCGGGACAGTCTAGGGAAGTACTTC	CASSQVLEFRDSLGKYF
NA	TRBJ1-2	NA	TRBV29-1	TGCAGCGTTGAAGATTCGGGCGGACCTAACTATGGCTACACCTTC	CSVEDSGGPNYGYTF
NA	TRBJ2-5	NA	TRBV11-2	TGTGCCAGCAGCTTTAACAGTCAAGAGACCCAGTACTTC	CASSFNSQETQYF
NA	TRBJ1-5	NA	TRBV7-2	TGTGCCAGCAGCTTAGTGGCAGAGAGCAATCAGCCCCAGCATTTT	CASSLVAESNQPQHF
NA	TRBJ1-2	NA	TRBV6-1	TGTGCCAGCAACCCACAGGGAGGCTATGGCTACACCTTC	CASNPQGGYGYTF
NA	TRBJ1-5	NA	TRBV13	TGTGCCAGCAGTCGAGACCGGGTTTCTCAGCCCCAGCATTTT	CASSRDRVSQPQHF
TRBD1	TRBJ1-3	NA	TRBV28	TGTGCCAGCAGTGCAGGGGGCGGGGGAAACACCATATATTTT	CASSAGGGGNTIYF
NA	TRBJ2-2	NA	TRBV4-1	TGCGCCAGCAGCCTCCTCACAGGGTCCGGCACCGGGGAGCTGTTTTTT	CASSLLTGSGTGELFF
NA	TRBJ1-5	few	TRBV27	TGTGCCAGCAGTTTTTGGGGGAACAATCAGCCCCAGCATTTT	CASSFWGNNQPQHF
NA	TRBJ1-5	NA	TRBV10-3	TGTGCCATCAGTGGCGCGAGGGGCAATCAGCCCCAGCATTTT	CAISGARGNQPQHF
NA	TRBJ2-3	NA	TRBV6-1	TGTGCCAGCAGTGCCAGCAAAGGCAAATGGACTAGCACAGATACGCAGTATTTT	CASSASKGKWTSTDTQYF
NA	TRBJ2-7	NA	TRBV4-3	TGCGCCAGCAGCCAAGATAGGGCAGACTACGAGCAGTACTTC	CASSQDRADYEQYF
NA	TRBJ2-3	NA	TRBV7-9	TGTGCCAGCAGCTTAAATTGGGCTAGCACAGATACGCAGTATTTT	CASSLNWASTDTQYF
NA	TRBJ2-5	many	TRBV7-9	TGTGCCAGCAGCTTGAGGGGGACCCAGTACTTC	CASSLRGTQYF
NA	TRBJ1-6	NA	TRBV20-1	TGCAGTGCTAGAGATAATTCACCCCTCCACTTT	CSARDNSPLHF
NA	TRBJ1-2	NA	TRBV28	TGTGCCAGCAGTTTGGGGGCCTTAAACTATGGCTACACCTTC	CASSLGALNYGYTF
NA	TRBJ2-7	NA	TRBV7-9	TGTGCCAGCAGCCCACTTTACGAGCAGTACTTC	CASSPLYEQYF
NA	TRBJ2-7	NA	TRBV7-2	TGTGCCAGCAGCAAACAGACTCTCTCCTACGAGCAGTACTTC	CASSKQTLSYEQYF
TRBD1	TRBJ2-1	NA	TRBV18	TGTGCCAGCTCAGGGGACAGGGGGATAGGTGGCAATGAGCAGTTCTTC	CASSGDRGIGGNEQFF
TRBD2	TRBJ2-1	few	TRBV4-3	TGCGCCAGCAGCCATCGCCTAGCGGGGAGCTACAATGAGCAGTTCTTC	CASSHRLAGSYNEQFF
NA	TRBJ2-6	NA	TRBV4-3	TGCGCCAGCAGCCAAGATGTAGGGACCGGGGCCAACGTCCTGACTTTC	CASSQDVGTGANVLTF
NA	TRBJ2-7	NA	TRBV12-5	TGTGCTAGTGGCCCCGCGCCAGGCGGCGAGCAGTACTTC	CASGPAPGGEQYF
TRBD1	TRBJ1-5	NA	TRBV5-4	TGTGCCAGCAGCTTTTCCCAGGGGGCGGGATATAGCAATCAGCCCCAGCATTTT	CASSFSQGAGYSNQPQHF
TRBD1	TRBJ2-7	NA	TRBV7-2	TGTGCCAGCAGCCCTAGACAGGGGTCGTCCTACGAGCAGTACTTC	CASSPRQGSSYEQYF
TRBD1	TRBJ1-5	few	TRBV19	TGTGCCAGTAGTAGGGACAGGGGGCGGATCGATAATCAGCCCCAGCATTTT	CASSRDRGRIDNQPQHF
TRBD2	TRBJ2-1	NA	TRBV11-3	TGTGCCAGCAGCCTGACTAGCGTCAATGAGCAGTTCTTC	CASSLTSVNEQFF